Listed here are 26 T cell receptor beta chains from one sample, sequenced in a study of immune heterogeneity within non-small cell lung tumors. TCR beta CDR3 regions came from multiplex PCR with 32 forward V and 13 reverse J primers. TCRdb analysed the multiplex PCR reads with MiXCR anew, one entry per CDR3 protein. The table shows some 2,400 distinct CDR3 sequences, with about 20% occurring only once. As template, the study used bulk tumor genomic DNA at 500 to 750 ng per sample. Multiple biopsies spaced far apart were taken from each primary tumor during surgery. Newly diagnosed with untreated non-small cell lung cancer, the patients underwent curative surgery. Sequencing was carried out using lung tumor tissue. The receptors stem from a woman aged 45-65 years with non-small cell lung cancer.

This clonotype is classed as medium-sized (0.01 to 0.1%). The chain combines TRBV12-3 or TRBV12-4 with TRBJ2-1; D may match TRBD1 or TRBD2 (5 bases each). The ends were cut back, 8 bases at V and 10 bases at J, with 12 bases in the middle. This CDR3 region has 11 residues. CDR3 loop: CASAGPGEQFF. CDR3 sequence (DNA): TGTGCCAGCGCAGGGCCGGGGGAGCAGTTCTTC.

By proportion, this clonotype is medium-sized. The chain is built from TRBV12-3 or TRBV12-4 and TRBJ2-5; 15 positions agree with TRBD2. The CDR3 spans 17 residues. V gave up 4 bases and J gave up 4 bases; unmatched junction bases: 7. CDR3 sequence (DNA): TGTGCCAGCAGTTCCCCCGGGACTAGCGGGGGGCTAGAGACCCAGTACTTC. Protein: CASSSPGTSGGLETQYF.

This clonotype counts as medium-sized. V usage is TRBV20-1 and J usage is TRBJ1-5; D is perhaps TRBD1 (5 bases). The length of the CDR3 is 13 residues. Germline V gene lookup returns CDR1 DFQATT and CDR2 SNEGSKA (reference sequence). Trimming left V 5 bases short and J 3 bases short, with 11 bases between. The CDR3 nucleotides read TGCAGTGCTTCAAGGGACGCCAATCAGCCCCAGCATTTT. It translates to CSASRDANQPQHF.

In this sample, this clonotype turned up a few times. Possible read error: a much larger clone is one base away. The chain recombines TRBV6-2 or TRBV6-3 with TRBJ2-6, with D perhaps matching TRBD1 (5 bases). CDR3 length: 16 amino acids. Trimming took off 7 bases at V and 1 base at J, with 14 bases between the two ends. CDR1 is MNHEY, CDR2 SVGEGT, per germline. The CDR3 bases are TGTGCCAGCATTAGAACCAGGGTTTCTGGGGCCAACGTCCTGACTTTC. Its translation: CASIRTRVSGANVLTF.

This clonotype ranks as medium-sized. V and J are TRBV7-2 and TRBJ2-1, with 16 bases that match TRBD2. Germline loops: CDR1 SGHTA, CDR2 FQGNSA. This CDR3 region has 16 residues. Trimming took 6 bases from V and 8 from J; bases not matched to a gene: 7. The CDR3 region has the DNA TGTGCCAGCAGGATAGGGACTAGCGGGGGGGCCGATGAGCAGTTCTTC. This gives the protein CASRIGTSGGADEQFF.

Comment on this clonotype: The junction departs from the called germline gene at one end, perhaps through a read error. The rearrangement links TRBV29-1 to TRBJ2-5; 12 positions agree with TRBD2. The CDR3 totals 16 residues. Germline CDR1 reads SQVTM; CDR2 reads ANQGSEA. The CDR3 sequence: CSVPQGLAGLSETQDF. The DNA of the CDR3 is TGCAGCGTTCCCCAAGGACTAGCGGGACTGTCGGAGACCCAGGACTTC.

This sequence joins TRBV4-1 and TRBJ2-1; D is unresolved. The CDR3 extends over 13 amino acids. The germline V gene has CDR1 MGHRA and CDR2 YSYEKL. The V end lost 4 bases, the J end lost 9 bases, and 13 bases lay between the germline ends. The CDR3 here is CASSLRRGGEQFF. CDR3 nucleotides: TGCGCCAGCAGCCTCCGACGCGGTGGTGAGCAGTTCTTC.

Relative to its sample, this clonotype is large (0.1 to 1%). The chain has TRBV15 and TRBJ1-2; a possible D gene is TRBD1 (6 bases). This CDR3 comprises 13 residues. Germline CDR1 LNHNV, CDR2 YYDKDF (reference sequence). The V gene lost 6 bases and the J gene lost 5 bases, with 13 bases spanning the gap. The CDR3 here is CATSHRGGYGYTF. The CDR3 DNA follows: TGTGCCACCAGTCACCGAGGGGGGTATGGCTACACCTTC.

By sample fraction, this clonotype is medium-sized. The chain links TRBV11-1 to TRBJ2-7; the D is unclear. Germline V lookup: CDR1 SGHAT, CDR2 FQDESV (reference sequence). V was shortened by 5 bases and J by 2 bases, with 4 bases between the two germline ends. The CDR3 runs 11 residues. Here the CDR3 DNA reads TGTGCCAGCAGCACCGCCTACGAGCAGTACTTC. It is translated as CASSTAYEQYF. Together with reference TRBV11-1 and TRBJ2-7, the CDR3 gives the full variable domain: EAEVAQSPRYKITEKSQAVAFWCDPISGHATLYWYRQILGQGPELLVQFQDESVVDDSQLPKDRFSAERLKGVDSTLKIQPAELGDSAMYLCASSTAYEQYFGPGTRLTVT.

Within the sample, this clonotype is medium-sized. The genes are TRBV12-3 or TRBV12-4 and TRBJ1-1, with D possibly matching TRBD1 (6 bases). V was cut by 7 bases and J by 1 base, with 10 bases left in between. CDR3 length: 13 residues. The CDR3, as DNA: TGTGCCAGCAAACCGACAGGGAACACTGAAGCTTTCTTT. Its translation: CASKPTGNTEAFF.

The rearrangement uses TRBV7-8 and TRBJ2-7; 12 bases are shared with TRBD2. V gave up 1 base and J gave up 6 bases; unmatched junction bases: 7. CDR1 SGHVS and CDR2 FQNEAQ come from the germline V gene. The CDR3 has 16 residues. The DNA of the CDR3 is TGTGCCAGCAGCTTAGTAGGGCTAGCGGGAGGGGGCGAGCAGTACTTC. It codes for CASSLVGLAGGGEQYF.

In this sample, this clonotype is medium-sized. The J gene is TRBJ2-7, the V gene TRBV4-1, with D unclear. This CDR3 contains 15 residues. Trimming left V 0 bases short and J 6 bases short, with 15 bases between. Germline V lookup: CDR1 MGHRA, CDR2 YSYEKL. CDR3 sequence (DNA): TGCGCCAGCAGCCAAGAAAACGTCAGAGCGTCCGAGCAGTACTTC. Its protein product is CASSQENVRASEQYF.

V usage is TRBV29-1 and J usage is TRBJ2-1, with TRBD1 as a possible D gene (6 bases). V was trimmed by 8 bases and J by 7 bases, leaving 15 bases between them. The CDR3 is 12 residues long. Germline CDR1 is SQVTM and CDR2 is ANQGSEA. The CDR3 loop reads CSLRQVGNEQFF. The CDR3 nucleotides read TGCAGCCTAAGACAGGTAGGAAATGAGCAGTTCTTC.

Only a few counts were recorded for this clonotype. The V call is TRBV5-4, the J call TRBJ1-1, with 7 bases aligning to TRBD1. Losses at the gene ends were 4 bases for V and 1 base for J; bases not matched to a gene: 7. The germline V gene has CDR1 SGHNT and CDR2 YYREEE (reference sequence). The CDR3 is 15 amino acids. The CDR3, as DNA: TGTGCCAGCAGCGGTCACAGGGGTGGGAACACTGAAGCTTTCTTT. It specifies CASSGHRGGNTEAFF.

By share, this clonotype counts as medium-sized. The chain carries TRBV6-5 and TRBJ2-2; 12 bases map to TRBD2. The CDR3 is 17 residues long. Germline V gives CDR1 MNHEY, CDR2 SVGAGI. V was pared by 6 bases and J by 7 bases, with 12 bases of the junction left unmatched. CDR3: CASRLLQTSGGGGELFF. CDR3 nucleotide sequence: TGTGCCAGCAGATTACTCCAGACTAGCGGGGGAGGCGGGGAGCTGTTTTTT.

This clonotype has only a few counts. A much bigger clone sits one base away, suggesting this may be a read error. The chain joins TRBV6-1 to TRBJ1-6, with D possibly TRBD1 on 6 matching bases. The germline gives CDR1 MNHNS, CDR2 SASEGT. This CDR3 spans 13 amino acids. CDR3 loop: CASSGTIGSPFHF. Here the CDR3 DNA reads TGTGCCAGCAGCGGGACAATTGGATCACCCTTCCACTTT.

By share, this clonotype ranks as medium-sized. This rearrangement joins TRBV7-3 to TRBJ2-7, with 9 bases matching TRBD2. Germline CDR1 is SGHTA and CDR2 is FQGTGA. V shed 4 bases and J 6 bases; nucleotides not matched to a gene: 4. The CDR3 has 13 residues. Here the CDR3 DNA reads TGTGCCAGCAGCTCGGGACTAGCCTCCGAGCAGTACTTC. Translated: CASSSGLASEQYF.

This clonotype rates as large (0.1 to 1%). V usage is TRBV28 and J usage is TRBJ1-6, with D uncertain. This CDR3 has 15 amino acids. V was shortened by 6 bases and J by 3 bases, with 12 bases between the two germline ends. Per germline, CDR1 MDHEN and CDR2 SYDVKM. The CDR3 bases are TGTGCCAGCAGGGGTGGCCAGTTCTATAATTCACCCCTCCACTTT. Translated: CASRGGQFYNSPLHF. Filled out from reference TRBV28 and TRBJ1-6, the complete variable domain reads DVKVTQSSRYLVKRTGEKVFLECVQDMDHENMFWYRQDPGLGLRLIYFSYDVKMKEKGDIPEGYSVSREKKERFSLILESASTNQTSMYLCASRGGQFYNSPLHFGNGTRLTVT.

This sequence joins TRBV7-3 and TRBJ2-5, with a possible D match to TRBD2 (7 bases). Germline V gives CDR1 SGHTA, CDR2 FQGTGA. The CDR3 has 15 residues. Trimming pared 5 bases from V and 5 bases from J, leaving 18 bases between. The CDR3 DNA reads TGTGCCAGCAGCCGTGGAGGGGGGGTGGGGGAGACCCAGTACTTC. Translating gives CASSRGGGVGETQYF.

On this clonotype itself: A much larger clone sits a single nucleotide away, making a read error possible. This CDR3 is CASSTWGHRNYNEQFF. The CDR3 DNA sequence: TGTGCCAGTAGTACCTGGGGACACCGAAATTACAATGAGCAGTTCTTC. J is TRBJ2-1 and V is TRBV19; D might be TRBD1 (6 bases). The length of the CDR3 is 16 residues. CDR1 is LNHDA and CDR2 is SQIVND in the germline V gene (reference sequence). The V gene lost 4 bases and the J gene lost 4 bases, with 17 bases spanning the gap.

In its sample, this clonotype ranks as medium-sized. This rearrangement joins TRBV6-1 to TRBJ2-7, with a possible D match to TRBD1 (5 bases). The germline CDR1 and CDR2 sequences are MNHNS and SASEGT. V was pared by 5 bases and J by 3 bases, with 14 bases between. The CDR3 runs to 14 residues. This CDR3 reads CASSYSWGNYEQYF. The DNA for the CDR3 is TGTGCCAGCAGTTATTCTTGGGGCAACTACGAGCAGTACTTC.

The chain has TRBV4-2 and TRBJ1-4; possibly TRBD1 for D (6 bases). Germline loops: CDR1 LGHNA, CDR2 YNFKEQ. The CDR3 is 16 amino acids. V was trimmed by 0 bases and J by 7 bases, leaving 15 bases between them. The CDR3 sequence: CASSQDTGGSSEKLFF. CDR3 nucleotides: TGTGCCAGCAGCCAAGATACGGGGGGCTCGAGTGAAAAACTGTTTTTT.

The chain is built from TRBV19 and TRBJ2-4; 8 bases agree with TRBD1. The CDR3 runs to 15 residues. Germline CDR1 is LNHDA and CDR2 is SQIVND (reference sequence). The junction had 0 bases not matched to a gene; V was cut back by 1 base and J by 1 base. For the CDR3, the DNA is TGTGCCAGTAGTATAGGGACAGGGGCCAAAAACATTCAGTACTTC. It translates to CASSIGTGAKNIQYF.

By share of the sample, this clonotype is medium-sized. This chain connects TRBV10-3 to TRBJ1-1, with D possibly TRBD1 on 6 matching bases. This CDR3 region has 13 residues. Between the trimmed V and J ends, which lost 7 bases and 1 base, there was a span of 10 bases. Germline V gene lookup returns CDR1 ENHRY and CDR2 SYGVKD. As DNA, the CDR3 is TGTGCCATCAAGGGGGAGACGAACACTGAAGCTTTCTTT. This sequence encodes CAIKGETNTEAFF.

As for this clonotype: A read error may be the cause here, since a much bigger clone is one base away. Given the absence of the conserved phenylalanine or tryptophan at the CDR3 end, a read error is likely. This chain uses TRBV27 with TRBJ2-2, with 7 bases identical to TRBD1. The CDR3 length is 14 residues. CDR1 MNHEY and CDR2 SMNVEV come from the germline V gene (reference sequence). J lost 4 bases, V lost 4 bases, and 3 bases had no gene match. This chain's CDR3 is CASSWDSLTGELFS. In DNA form, the CDR3 reads TGTGCCAGCAGTTGGGACAGCCTCACCGGGGAGCTGTTTTCT.

This clonotype was counted a few times. The V call is TRBV6-9, the J call TRBJ2-5, with 7 bases that match TRBD1. CDR3 size: 15 residues. Losses at the gene ends were 3 bases for V and 0 bases for J; bases not matched to a gene: 4. In germline, CDR1 is MNHGY, CDR2 SVAAGI. The CDR3 nucleotides are TGTGCCAGCAGTTACCCGGGACAGTACCAAGAGACCCAGTACTTC. Residues: CASSYPGQYQETQYF.